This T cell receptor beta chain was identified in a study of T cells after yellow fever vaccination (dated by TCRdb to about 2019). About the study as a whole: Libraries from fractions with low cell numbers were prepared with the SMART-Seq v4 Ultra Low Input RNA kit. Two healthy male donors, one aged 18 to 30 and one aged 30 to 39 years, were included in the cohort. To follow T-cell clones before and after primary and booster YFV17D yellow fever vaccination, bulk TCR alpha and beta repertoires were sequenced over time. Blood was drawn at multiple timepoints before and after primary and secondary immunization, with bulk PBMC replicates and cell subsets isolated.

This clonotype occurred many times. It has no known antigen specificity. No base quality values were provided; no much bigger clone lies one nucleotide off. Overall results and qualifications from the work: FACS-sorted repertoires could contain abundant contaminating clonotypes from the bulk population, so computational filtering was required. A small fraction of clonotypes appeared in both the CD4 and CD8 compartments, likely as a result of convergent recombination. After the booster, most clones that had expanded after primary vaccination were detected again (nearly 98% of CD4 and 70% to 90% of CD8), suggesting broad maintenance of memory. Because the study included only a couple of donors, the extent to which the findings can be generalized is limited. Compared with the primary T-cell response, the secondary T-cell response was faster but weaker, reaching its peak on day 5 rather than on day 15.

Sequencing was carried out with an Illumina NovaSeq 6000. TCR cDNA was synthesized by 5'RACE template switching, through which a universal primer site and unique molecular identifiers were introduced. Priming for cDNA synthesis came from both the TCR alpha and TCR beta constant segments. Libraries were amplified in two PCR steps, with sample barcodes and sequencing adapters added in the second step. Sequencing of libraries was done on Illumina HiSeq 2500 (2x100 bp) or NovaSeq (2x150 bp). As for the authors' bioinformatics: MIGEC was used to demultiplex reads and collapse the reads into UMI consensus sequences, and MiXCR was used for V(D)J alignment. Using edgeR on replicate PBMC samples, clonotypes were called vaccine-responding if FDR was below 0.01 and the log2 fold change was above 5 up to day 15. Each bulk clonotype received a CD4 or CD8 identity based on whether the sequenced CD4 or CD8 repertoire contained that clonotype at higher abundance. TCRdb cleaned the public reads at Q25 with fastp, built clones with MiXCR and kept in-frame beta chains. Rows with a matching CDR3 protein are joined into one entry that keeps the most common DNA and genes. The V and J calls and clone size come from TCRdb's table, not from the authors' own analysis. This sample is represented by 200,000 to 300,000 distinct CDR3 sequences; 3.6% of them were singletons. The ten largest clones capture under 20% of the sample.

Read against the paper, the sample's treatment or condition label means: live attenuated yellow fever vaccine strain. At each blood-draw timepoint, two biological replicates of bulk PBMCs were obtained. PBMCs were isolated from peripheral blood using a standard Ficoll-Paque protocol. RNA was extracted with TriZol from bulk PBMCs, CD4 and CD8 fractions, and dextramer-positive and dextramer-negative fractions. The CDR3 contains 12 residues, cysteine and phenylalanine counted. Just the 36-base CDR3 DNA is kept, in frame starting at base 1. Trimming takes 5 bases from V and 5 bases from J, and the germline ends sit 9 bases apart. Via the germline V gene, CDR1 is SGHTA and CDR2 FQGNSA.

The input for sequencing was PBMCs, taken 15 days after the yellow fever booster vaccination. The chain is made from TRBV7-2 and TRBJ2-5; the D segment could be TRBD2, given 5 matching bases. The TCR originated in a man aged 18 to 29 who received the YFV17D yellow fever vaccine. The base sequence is TGTGCCAGCAGCCGCCCGGGGGAGACCCAGTACTTC. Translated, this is CASSRPGETQYF.